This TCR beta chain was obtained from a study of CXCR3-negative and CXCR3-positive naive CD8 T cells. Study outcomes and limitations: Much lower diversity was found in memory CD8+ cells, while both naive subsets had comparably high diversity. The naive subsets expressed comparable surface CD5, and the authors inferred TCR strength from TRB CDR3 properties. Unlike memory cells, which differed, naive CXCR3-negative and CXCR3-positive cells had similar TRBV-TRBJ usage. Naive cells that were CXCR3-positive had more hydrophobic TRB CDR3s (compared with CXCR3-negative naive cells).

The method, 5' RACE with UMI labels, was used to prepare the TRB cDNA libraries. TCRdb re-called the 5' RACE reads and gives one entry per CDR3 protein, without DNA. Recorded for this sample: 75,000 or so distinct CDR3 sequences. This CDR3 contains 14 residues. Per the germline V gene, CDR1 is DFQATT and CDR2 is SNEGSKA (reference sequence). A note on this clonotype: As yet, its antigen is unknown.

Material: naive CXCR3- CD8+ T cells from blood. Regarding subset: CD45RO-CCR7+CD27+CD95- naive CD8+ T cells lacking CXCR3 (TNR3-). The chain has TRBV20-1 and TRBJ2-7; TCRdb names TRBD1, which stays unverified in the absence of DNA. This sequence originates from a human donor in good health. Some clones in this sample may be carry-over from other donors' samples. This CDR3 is CSASARDTSYEQYF.